This T cell receptor (beta chain) was recorded in a study of blood T cell repertoires in COVID-19. About the study: In each case, the material was cDNA or gDNA derived from T cells, B-cell-depleted T cells, or PBMCs.

In Cohort 3, a recovered donor had either two negative PCRs, clearance, or symptom resolution. This CDR3 is 15 amino acids long. The V end was cut by 10 bases, the J end by 4 bases, with 22 bases between. Germline loops: CDR1 SNHLY, CDR2 FYNNEI. Methods used by the authors: It was from reference gene primer amplification that nucleated cell counts were estimated. TCRdb keeps only in-frame clones here, not all; method: immunoSEQ multiplex PCR. That table furnishes V, J and clone size, whereas the DNA furnished D and trimming. This sample has approximately 300,000 clones, with roughly 90% found just once.

Source material: PBMCs or T cells enriched from blood (not recorded which). J is TRBJ1-1 and V is TRBV2; TRBD1 is a possible D gene (6 bases). This sequence was found in a man aged 55-75 years who had recovered from COVID-19. CDR3 DNA: TGTGCCACCAGGGGTAGTTTGGGGGCGCGCACTGAAGCTTTCTTT. Translation gives CATRGSLGARTEAFF.